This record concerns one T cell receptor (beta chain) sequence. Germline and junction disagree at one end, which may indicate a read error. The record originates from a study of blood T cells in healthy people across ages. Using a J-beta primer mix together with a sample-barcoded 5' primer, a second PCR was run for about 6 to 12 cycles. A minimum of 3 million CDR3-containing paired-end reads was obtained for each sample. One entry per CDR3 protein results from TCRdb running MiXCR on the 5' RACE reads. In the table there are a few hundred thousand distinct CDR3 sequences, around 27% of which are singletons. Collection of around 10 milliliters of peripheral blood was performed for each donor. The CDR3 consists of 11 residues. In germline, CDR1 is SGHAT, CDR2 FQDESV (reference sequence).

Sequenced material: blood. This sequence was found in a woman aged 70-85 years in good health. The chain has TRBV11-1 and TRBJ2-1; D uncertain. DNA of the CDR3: TGTGCCAGCAGCTCTCAGAGTGAGCAATTCTTC. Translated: CASSSQSEQFF.